This T cell receptor (beta chain) was profiled in a study of vaccination and CD4 T cells after COVID-19. Study information: Convalescent donors were composed of six males and four females, of whom two were Hispanic. Samples taken post-COVID came a median roughly 13 weeks after diagnosis, ranging from 35 to 161.

Noted treatment: roughly 10-day PBMC culture with coronavirus spike peptide pools or control peptides (ViraFEST assay). Ahead of the COVID-19 pandemic (2011-2018), the CD4+ T cells of the unexposed donor were collected. TCR sequencing followed the expansion of antigen-specific T cells with peptide pools in ViraFEST. Study results and limitations: Spike mono-reactive clones accounted for 304 of the 307 vaccine-specific clones found in convalescent patients.

With the Oncomine TCR Beta short-read assay, DNA from cultured CD4+ T cells was sequenced. From cultured CD4+ T cells, genomic DNA was extracted. Using its own MiXCR run on the PCR reads, TCRdb lists one record per CDR3 protein. The sample records approximately 9,600 distinct CDR3 sequences, about 32% being singletons. This clonotype was recorded a few times. What it binds is not known. The sequenced sample was CD4+ T cells from blood, cultured in vitro. The clonotype originates from a human donor in good health.

This chain's CDR3 is CSARGGQGTKNIQYF. The CDR3, as DNA: TGCAGTGCTAGAGGGGGACAGGGCACCAAAAACATTCAGTACTTC. The chain is built from TRBV20-1 and TRBJ2-4, with TRBD1 identical over 9 bases. This CDR3 is 15 amino acids long. V lost 1 base to trimming and J lost 2 bases; unmatched junction nucleotides: 3. Germline loops: CDR1 DFQATT, CDR2 SNEGSKA (reference sequence).